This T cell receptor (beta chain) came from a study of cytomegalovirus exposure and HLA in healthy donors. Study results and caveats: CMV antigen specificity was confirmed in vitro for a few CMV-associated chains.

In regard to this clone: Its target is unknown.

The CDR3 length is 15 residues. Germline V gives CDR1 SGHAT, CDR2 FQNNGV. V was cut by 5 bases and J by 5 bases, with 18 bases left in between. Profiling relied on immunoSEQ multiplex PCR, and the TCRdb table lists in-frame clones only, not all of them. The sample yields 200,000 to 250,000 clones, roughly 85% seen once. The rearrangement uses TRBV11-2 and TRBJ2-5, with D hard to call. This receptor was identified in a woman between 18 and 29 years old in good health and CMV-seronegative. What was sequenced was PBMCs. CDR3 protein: CASSPLGRRFETQYF. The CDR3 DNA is TGTGCCAGCAGCCCCCTGGGCCGGCGTTTCGAGACCCAGTACTTC.